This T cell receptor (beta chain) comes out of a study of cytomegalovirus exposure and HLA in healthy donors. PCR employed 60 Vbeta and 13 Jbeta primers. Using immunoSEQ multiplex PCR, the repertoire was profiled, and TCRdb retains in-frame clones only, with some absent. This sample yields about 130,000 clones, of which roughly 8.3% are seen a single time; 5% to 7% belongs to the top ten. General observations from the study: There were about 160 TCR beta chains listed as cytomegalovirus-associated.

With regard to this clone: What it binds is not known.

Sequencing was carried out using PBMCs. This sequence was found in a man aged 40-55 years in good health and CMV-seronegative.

This chain's CDR3 is CASSLRGTSGGWETQYF. In nucleotides, the CDR3 is TGTGCCAGCAGTTTAAGGGGGACTAGCGGGGGGTGGGAGACCCAGTACTTC. This sequence joins TRBV28 and TRBJ2-5; 15 positions agree with TRBD2. After removal of 2 bases from V and 5 bases from J, the junction contained 6 bases not matched to a gene. The V gene's germline CDR1 is MDHEN and CDR2 SYDVKM. The CDR3 extends over 17 amino acids.